The sample holds many counts of the clone carrying this T cell receptor (beta chain). Antigen: not known. The sample is drawn from a study of human T cells and chemical hapten exposure. Study-level background: There were weekly diphenylcyclopropenone doses to the scalp for patients throughout the approximately 25-week study. Findings and caveats of the study: Among expanded TCRs, significantly more large CDR3 similarity clusters formed than among controls.

The CDR3 sequence is 11 residues long. Trimming left V 7 bases short and J 7 bases short, with 8 bases between. Germline CDR1 SNHLY, CDR2 FYNNEI. Unique molecular identifiers were attached to individual cDNA molecules within the library. TCRdb re-analysed the RACE reads in MiXCR, keeping a single row per CDR3 protein. Of about 160,000 distinct CDR3 sequences listed, 25% to 35% are singletons. The sample's time point: patch test 3, about 24 weeks after DPC sensitization. The treatment: therapeutic diphenylcyclopropenone sensitization with weekly scalp DPC. V gene TRBV2 combines with J gene TRBJ1-3; D is undetermined. The starting material was whole blood, obtained in connection with sensitization to the hapten diphenylcyclopropenone (DPC). This TCR derives from a woman between 18 and 29 years old with alopecia areata. Some clones in this sample may be carry-over from other donors' samples. This CDR3 is CASTAGNTIYF. DNA of the CDR3: TGTGCCAGCACCGCGGGGAACACCATATATTTT.